Here is one T cell receptor beta chain with its context. Its matching antigen is unknown. The Oncomine TCR Beta short-read assay was applied to DNA of cultured CD4+ T cells. MiXCR was run by TCRdb on the PCR reads, yielding one entry per CDR3 protein. Seen here are around 20,000 distinct CDR3 sequences, around a quarter observed once, and the top ten hold around 9.9%. Germline V gives CDR1 MGHDK, CDR2 SYGVNS. Trimming cost V 1 base and J 1 base, with 10 bases left between them. This CDR3 has 15 residues. The data were obtained in a study of vaccination and CD4 T cells after COVID-19. Study results and caveats: SARS-CoV-2-reactive clonotype medians increased from roughly 21 to 40, not significantly.

Specified treatment: roughly 11-day PBMC culture with coronavirus spike peptide pools or control peptides (ViraFEST assay). ViraFEST sequenced TCRs after peptide-pool expansion of antigen-specific T cells. The specimen sequenced was cultured CD4+ T cells from blood. The clonotype comes from a human donor with COVID-19. V and J are TRBV25-1 and TRBJ1-1, with a tentative D call TRBD1 (5 bases). CDR3 loop: CASSESWGSNTEAFF. Written as DNA, the CDR3 is TGTGCCAGCAGTGAATCCTGGGGCTCGAACACTGAAGCTTTCTTT.